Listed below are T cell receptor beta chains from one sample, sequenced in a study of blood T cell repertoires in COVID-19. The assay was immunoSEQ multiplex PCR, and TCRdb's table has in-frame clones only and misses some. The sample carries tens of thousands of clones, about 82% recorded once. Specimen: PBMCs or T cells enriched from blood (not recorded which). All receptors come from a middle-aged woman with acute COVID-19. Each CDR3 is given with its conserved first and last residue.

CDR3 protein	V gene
CASSLGDRATGELFF	TRBV7-3
CASSPPDRGPPNTGELFF	TRBV7-9
CASSEVAGGYSPLHF	TRBV6-1
CASSLTDTQYF	TRBV5-1
CASSLRLAADTQYF	TRBV5-6
CATSRGWDTEGADTQYF	TRBV15
CASSLAGELFF	TRBV3-1/TRBV3-2
CASKGLASVNEQFF	TRBV2
CASSQDRAGWAQYF	TRBV4-1
CASSPYWTGGNTIYF	TRBV27
CAISPLNTIYF	TRBV10-3
CASSQDGQGTDTQYF	TRBV4-1
CASSQDMVAGGETQYF	TRBV3-1/TRBV3-2
CASIPGGRFSGNTIYF	TRBV21-1
CASSLGQWGWETQYF	TRBV28
CASSESRPGGNQPQHF	TRBV10-2
CASSPKLKRTRGTYNEQFF	TRBV5-6
CASSGTGHSPLHF	TRBV2
CASSLTGQGRNTIYF	TRBV5-6
CASSFPDWTARGETKNIQYF	TRBV28
CASRMDRGVTGELFF	TRBV19
CASSILPTNSPLHF	TRBV19
CASSLVGSRLFGNQPQHF	TRBV5-8
CASRSGGGTHIQYF	TRBV2
CASSRRIGGRTDTQYF	TRBV5-1
CSPETVDGYTF	TRBV29-1
CASSQGENSPLHF	TRBV4-1
CASSSQPGSYGYTF	TRBV7-9
CASSPGRSGNTIYF	TRBV9
CASSLAQLQGGNEQFF	TRBV7-9
CASSPRQGAATIYGYTF	TRBV9
CASGRTPVDIQYF	TRBV10-2
CASSLQGNSPLHF	TRBV7-3
CASSSSLLGHTDTQYF	TRBV27
CASRSGYTEAFF	TRBV28
CATKRGAGQTPTNEKLFF	TRBV10-2
CASSPGGTGGQTQYF	TRBV19
CASSLVWEADYEQYF	TRBV5-1
CASSLGRLYGYTF	TRBV27
CASSSRVYEQYF	TRBV28
CASSVGGSNYGYTF	TRBV9
CASSDYAGYTF	TRBV10-2
CASSTSWEQFF	TRBV27
CASGLALPAGISNEQFF	TRBV12-5
CASSLRPPRNTEAFF	TRBV7-7